These T cell receptor beta chains were read from a single sample in a study of long-term antiretroviral therapy in people with HIV. TCRdb's copy holds only in-frame clones and misses some; the assay was immunoSEQ multiplex PCR. The table shows about 35,000 clones, with 70% to 90% occurring only once. This specimen was unsorted PBMCs, taken 2.2 years after starting antiretroviral therapy. These receptors came from a man younger than 35 with HIV. CDR3s include the opening cysteine and the closing phenylalanine or tryptophan. Each record gives: J gene, V gene, D gene, clone size, CDR3 DNA, CDR3 protein. The D gene is left open where the match is weak. Size is stated for part of the rows, as once, few or many counts, or as a class when the clone is expanded.

j_gene: TRBJ1-5; v_gene: TRBV18; d_gene: TRBD1; abundance: .; CDR3nt: TGTGCCAGCTCACCAAGGGGACAGGATTATAGCAATCAGCCCCAGCATTTT; CDR3aa: CASSPRGQDYSNQPQHF
j_gene: TRBJ2-7; v_gene: TRBV4-1; d_gene: TRBD2; abundance: few; CDR3nt: TGCGCCAGCAGCCAAGGGGGACTAGCGAGCTACGAGCAGTACTTC; CDR3aa: CASSQGGLASYEQYF
j_gene: TRBJ2-6; v_gene: TRBV18; d_gene: .; abundance: .; CDR3nt: TGTGCCAGCTCACCGATGACAGGCTCTGGGGCCAACGTCCTGACTTTC; CDR3aa: CASSPMTGSGANVLTF
j_gene: TRBJ1-5; v_gene: TRBV7-2; d_gene: .; abundance: once; CDR3nt: TGTGCCAGCAGCTTCTGGGGGAAGGAGCCCCAGCATTTT; CDR3aa: CASSFWGKEPQHF
j_gene: TRBJ1-5; v_gene: TRBV6-6; d_gene: TRBD1; abundance: .; CDR3nt: TGTGCCAGCAGTAATGGGGACAGGGGGCCTCAGCCCCAGCATTTT; CDR3aa: CASSNGDRGPQPQHF
j_gene: TRBJ1-3; v_gene: TRBV6-5; d_gene: .; abundance: .; CDR3nt: TGTGCCAGCTCTGAAAGGGCGTACTCTGGAAACACCATATATTTT; CDR3aa: CASSERAYSGNTIYF
j_gene: TRBJ1-5; v_gene: TRBV7-8; d_gene: TRBD1; abundance: .; CDR3nt: TGTGCCAGCAGCTATAGCCTCCGGGACAGGGGAATAGGGAATCAGCCCCAGCATTTT; CDR3aa: CASSYSLRDRGIGNQPQHF
j_gene: TRBJ2-5; v_gene: TRBV7-2; d_gene: .; abundance: .; CDR3nt: TGTGCCAGCAATGACTGGAGGAGGGAGACCCAGTACTTC; CDR3aa: CASNDWRRETQYF
j_gene: TRBJ2-7; v_gene: TRBV29-1; d_gene: .; abundance: .; CDR3nt: TGCAGCGTTCGGTCAGGGGTTGGCTACGAGCAGTACTTC; CDR3aa: CSVRSGVGYEQYF
j_gene: TRBJ1-2; v_gene: TRBV15; d_gene: TRBD1; abundance: .; CDR3nt: TGTGCCACCAGCAGAGGACAGGGCTATCCGGGCGGCTACACCTTC; CDR3aa: CATSRGQGYPGGYTF
j_gene: TRBJ2-1; v_gene: TRBV11-2; d_gene: .; abundance: .; CDR3nt: TGTGCCAGCAGCTTAGACAGGGGTACCTACAATGAGCAGTTCTTC; CDR3aa: CASSLDRGTYNEQFF
j_gene: TRBJ2-7; v_gene: TRBV27; d_gene: TRBD2; abundance: .; CDR3nt: TGTGCCAGCAGTTCGCCACAGGGGACTAGCGGGAGGAACGAGCAGTACTTC; CDR3aa: CASSSPQGTSGRNEQYF
j_gene: TRBJ2-7; v_gene: TRBV21-1; d_gene: .; abundance: .; CDR3nt: TGTGCCATGGCGCGGAGACCCCATTCCTACGAGCAGTACTTC; CDR3aa: CAMARRPHSYEQYF
j_gene: TRBJ2-3; v_gene: TRBV27; d_gene: .; abundance: once; CDR3nt: TGTGCCAGCAGTTTATCTGTTACAGGGCCCGTAACAGATACGCAGTATTTT; CDR3aa: CASSLSVTGPVTDTQYF
j_gene: TRBJ2-2; v_gene: TRBV7-3; d_gene: .; abundance: .; CDR3nt: TGTGCCAGCAGCGGGGGGCGCGGGGAGCTGTTTTTT; CDR3aa: CASSGGRGELFF
j_gene: TRBJ1-1; v_gene: TRBV6-6; d_gene: TRBD1; abundance: .; CDR3nt: TGTGCCAGCAGGACATGGCCAACAGGGGACACTGAAGCTTTCTTT; CDR3aa: CASRTWPTGDTEAFF
j_gene: TRBJ2-7; v_gene: TRBV6-1; d_gene: TRBD2; abundance: .; CDR3nt: TGTGCCAGCAGTGAAAAAGGGGAGGGCTCCTACGAGCAGTACTTC; CDR3aa: CASSEKGEGSYEQYF
j_gene: TRBJ2-5; v_gene: TRBV6-6; d_gene: .; abundance: .; CDR3nt: TGTGCCAGCAATAGGCGGGACCAAGAGACCCAGTACTTC; CDR3aa: CASNRRDQETQYF
j_gene: TRBJ2-7; v_gene: TRBV19; d_gene: TRBD1; abundance: .; CDR3nt: TGTGCCAGCCCGACAGGGGGCCAACCCCTGGGCCACGAGCAGTACTTC; CDR3aa: CASPTGGQPLGHEQYF
j_gene: TRBJ2-3; v_gene: TRBV7-9; d_gene: .; abundance: .; CDR3nt: TGTGCCAGCAGCTTAATGACGGGGGCTGGCACAGATACGCAGTATTTT; CDR3aa: CASSLMTGAGTDTQYF
j_gene: TRBJ2-1; v_gene: TRBV9; d_gene: .; abundance: .; CDR3nt: TGTGCCAGCAGCGTAGGAAGGGGACTCTACAATGAGCAGTTCTTC; CDR3aa: CASSVGRGLYNEQFF
j_gene: TRBJ2-5; v_gene: TRBV19; d_gene: .; abundance: few; CDR3nt: TGTGCCAGTAGTATTAACAGGGCCGAGACCCAGTACTTC; CDR3aa: CASSINRAETQYF
j_gene: TRBJ1-2; v_gene: TRBV19; d_gene: TRBD1; abundance: .; CDR3nt: TGTGCCAGTAGTGTGGACAGGGACAACTATGGCTACACCTTC; CDR3aa: CASSVDRDNYGYTF
j_gene: TRBJ2-5; v_gene: TRBV6-6; d_gene: TRBD2; abundance: .; CDR3nt: TGTGCCAGCAGGGGGACTAGCGGGAGGCCTCAAGAGACCCAGTACTTC; CDR3aa: CASRGTSGRPQETQYF